A single sample gave rise to the 9 T cell receptor beta chains below, sequenced in a study of CD8+CD57+ T cells in acquired aplastic anemia. Genomic DNA, serving as template, underwent TCR beta VDJ and CDR3 profiling. From the reads, TCRdb called clonotypes with MiXCR, one entry per CDR3 protein. The top ten clones hold 0.82% of a sample with approximately 470,000 distinct CDR3 sequences, approximately 33% of them seen once. CD8+CD57+ cell expansion had been shown by flow cytometry in patients chosen for sequencing. The sequencing input was sorted CD4+, CD8+, or CD8+CD57+ T cells (not recorded which) from PBMCs. The source is a human donor with aplastic anemia.

This clonotype was detected only a few times. This chain uses TRBV9 with TRBJ2-1; D perhaps matches TRBD1 (6 bases). This CDR3 has 15 amino acids. V lost 4 bases, J lost 6 bases, and 17 bases lay in between. CDR1 SGDLS and CDR2 YYNGEE come from the germline V gene. CDR3 in DNA: TGTGCCAGCAGCCTAGGACAGCCCGGGTCCAATGAGCAGTTCTTC. This codes for CASSLGQPGSNEQFF.

The table lists this clonotype with many counts. This chain connects TRBV19 to TRBJ1-1; D not certain. Trimming took off 1 base at V and 1 base at J, with 7 bases between the two ends. Germline V CDR1 and CDR2: LNHDA, SQIVND (reference sequence). The CDR3 has 14 amino acids. The CDR3 nucleotides are TGTGCCAGTAGTATAGTGGCGGAGAACACTGAAGCTTTCTTT. The encoded protein is CASSIVAENTEAFF.

About this clonotype: A much bigger clone sits one base away, suggesting this may be a read error. V usage is TRBV6-1 and J usage is TRBJ1-6; 8 bases are shared with TRBD1. Germline CDR1 is MNHNS and CDR2 is SASEGT. This CDR3 region has 14 residues. This CDR3 is CVSTRGQGGGALHF. As DNA, the CDR3 is TGTGTCAGCACCCGAGGACAGGGTGGAGGAGCCCTCCACTTT.

Only a few counts were recorded for this clonotype. The chain joins TRBV6-5 to TRBJ2-7; weak D call: TRBD2 (5 bases). Trimming took 2 bases from V and 3 from J, leaving 14 bases between them. The germline V gene encodes CDR1 MNHEY and CDR2 SVGAGI. This CDR3 is 15 amino acids long. CDR3 sequence: CASSYDPASSYEQYF. CDR3 nucleotides: TGTGCCAGCAGTTACGATCCCGCTAGCAGCTACGAGCAGTACTTC.

In its sample, this clonotype was seen many times. The chain joins TRBV20-1 to TRBJ2-7; D might be TRBD2 (5 bases). V lost 3 bases to trimming and J lost 0 bases, with 9 bases between them. CDR1 DFQATT and CDR2 SNEGSKA come from the germline V gene (reference sequence). This CDR3 region has 13 residues. The CDR3 loop is CSARDSISYEQYF. Written as DNA, the CDR3 is TGCAGTGCTAGGGACTCCATCTCCTACGAGCAGTACTTC.

The sample holds a few counts of this clonotype. The rearrangement uses TRBV7-9 and TRBJ1-4; D unresolved. Germline CDR1 is SEHNR and CDR2 is FQNEAQ (reference sequence). Trimming took 4 bases from V and 6 from J, leaving 15 bases between them. This CDR3 is built from 15 residues. CDR3 residues: CASSYWGDTHEKLFF. In DNA, the CDR3 is TGTGCCAGCAGCTATTGGGGAGACACACATGAAAAACTGTTTTTT.

The chain recombines TRBV20-1 with TRBJ1-5; 7 bases agree with TRBD1. This CDR3 is 17 amino acids long. The germline gives CDR1 DFQATT, CDR2 SNEGSKA (reference sequence). Losses at the gene ends were 2 bases for V and 0 bases for J; bases not matched to a gene: 10. The CDR3 sequence is CSARLPGQTYSNQPQHF. CDR3 in DNA: TGCAGTGCTAGATTACCGGGACAGACTTATAGCAATCAGCCCCAGCATTTT.

This clonotype was found a few times. The chain carries TRBV2 and TRBJ1-5; possibly TRBD1 for D (5 bases). V lost 6 bases and J lost 5, with 17 bases in between. Germline V gene sequence: CDR1 SNHLY, CDR2 FYNNEI. This CDR3 comprises 15 residues. The CDR3 region has the DNA TGTGCCAGCAGCGTAGGTTTGAGGGGAGATCAGCCCCAGCATTTT. As protein: CASSVGLRGDQPQHF.

This clonotype was seen at least ten times. The V call is TRBV11-1, the J call TRBJ2-7; D might be TRBD2 (6 bases). Germline V CDR1 and CDR2: SGHAT, FQDESV (reference sequence). This CDR3 has 17 residues. V was shortened by 4 bases and J by 3 bases, with 22 bases between the two germline ends. The CDR3 loop reads CASSSGVGISILYEQYF. The CDR3 nucleotides are TGTGCCAGCAGCTCGGGGGTGGGGATCTCAATTCTCTACGAGCAGTACTTC.